The 2 T cell receptor beta chains below all came from one sample that was sequenced in a study of CD8+CD57+ T cells in acquired aplastic anemia. Genomic DNA, the template, was used for profiling of the TCR beta VDJ and CDR3. MiXCR, run by TCRdb on the reads, gives a single entry per CDR3 protein. The sample has approximately 380,000 distinct CDR3 sequences; roughly 68% are singletons. Sequencing was performed on sorted CD4+, CD8+, or CD8+CD57+ T cells (not recorded which) from PBMCs. These receptor sequences come from a human donor in good health, serving as a control.

Concerning this clonotype itself: One end of the junction varies from germline; a read error may be responsible. The DNA of the CDR3 is TGCGCCAGCAGTGCGCCAGGAGATACGCAGCATTTT. This codes for CASSAPGDTQHF. V usage is TRBV6-1 and J usage is TRBJ2-3; no firm D call. Gene TRBJ1-5 matches the end of the DNA better, so the J call may be wrong. The germline V gene has CDR1 MNHNS and CDR2 SASEGT. CDR3 length: 12 residues.

This clonotype was found many times. The rearrangement links TRBV19 to TRBJ1-2, with TRBD1 matching 7 bases. V gave up 7 bases and J gave up 2 bases; unmatched junction bases: 10. Germline CDR1 is LNHDA and CDR2 is SQIVND (reference sequence). The CDR3 totals 15 residues. CDR3 DNA sequence: TGTGCCAGTACCCAGTACAGGGGAGAGAACTATGGCTACACCTTC. Residues: CASTQYRGENYGYTF.